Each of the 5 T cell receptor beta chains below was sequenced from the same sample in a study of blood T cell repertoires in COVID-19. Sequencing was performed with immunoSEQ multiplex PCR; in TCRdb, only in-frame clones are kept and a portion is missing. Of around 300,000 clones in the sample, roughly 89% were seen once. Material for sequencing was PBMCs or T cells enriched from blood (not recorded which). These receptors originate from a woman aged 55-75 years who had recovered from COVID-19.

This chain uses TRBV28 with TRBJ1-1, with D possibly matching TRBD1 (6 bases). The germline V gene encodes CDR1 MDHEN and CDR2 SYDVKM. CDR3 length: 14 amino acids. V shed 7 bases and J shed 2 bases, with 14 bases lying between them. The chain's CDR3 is CASTSGQFNTEAFF. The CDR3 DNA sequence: TGTGCCAGCACCTCCGGACAGTTTAACACTGAAGCTTTCTTT.

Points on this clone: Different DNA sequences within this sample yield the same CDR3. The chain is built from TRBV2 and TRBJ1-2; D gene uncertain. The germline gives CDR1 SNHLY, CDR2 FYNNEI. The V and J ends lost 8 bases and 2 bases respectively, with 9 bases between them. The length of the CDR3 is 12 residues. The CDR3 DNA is TGTGCCAGCGGGAGGGAAAACTATGGCTACACCTTC. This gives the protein CASGRENYGYTF.

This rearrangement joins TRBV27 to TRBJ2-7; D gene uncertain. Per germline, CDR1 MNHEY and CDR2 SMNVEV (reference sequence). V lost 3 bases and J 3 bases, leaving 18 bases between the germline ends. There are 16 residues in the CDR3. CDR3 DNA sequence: TGTGCCAGCAGTTTTAACCACATTACCAGGATCTACGAGCAGTACTTC. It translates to CASSFNHITRIYEQYF.

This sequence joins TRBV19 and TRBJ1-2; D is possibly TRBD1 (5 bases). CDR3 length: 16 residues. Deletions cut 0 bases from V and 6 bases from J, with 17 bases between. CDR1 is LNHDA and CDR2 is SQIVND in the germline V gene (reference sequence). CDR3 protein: CASSIDGGRRNDGYTF. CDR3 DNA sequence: TGTGCCAGTAGTATAGATGGGGGGAGACGGAACGATGGCTACACCTTC.

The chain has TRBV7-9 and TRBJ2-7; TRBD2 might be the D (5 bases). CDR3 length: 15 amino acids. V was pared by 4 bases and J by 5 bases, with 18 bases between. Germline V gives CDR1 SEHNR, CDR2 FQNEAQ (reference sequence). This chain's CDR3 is CASSSRMGVSNEQYF. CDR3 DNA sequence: TGTGCCAGCAGCTCGCGGATGGGAGTTAGCAACGAGCAGTACTTC.